The clone carrying this TCR beta chain has just a few counts. Its antigen is as yet unknown. The sample comes from a study of cytomegalovirus exposure and HLA in healthy donors. The study, taken as a whole, reports: Based on reports, TCR beta sequences accurately predicted HLA-A and HLA-B alleles for most subjects. In an earlier analysis, in around 590 donors, most V segments appeared productive either ~87% or ~30% of the time.

At collection, donors were nominally healthy, but unrecorded immune exposures were probable. PCR involved 60 Vbeta and 13 Jbeta primers. Some clones are missing from TCRdb's copy, which holds only in-frame ones; the method was immunoSEQ multiplex PCR. The sample includes about 120,000 clones, 8.5% to 10% of them seen just once. Trimming took 4 bases from V and 3 from J, leaving 14 bases between them. This CDR3 is built from 14 residues. CDR1 is SGHNT and CDR2 is YYREEE in the germline V gene (reference sequence). This chain links TRBV5-4 with TRBJ2-7, with D perhaps being TRBD1 or TRBD2 (5 bases each). The sequence was collected from a man aged 30-40 years in good health and CMV-seronegative. The material sequenced was PBMCs. The CDR3 DNA is TGTGCCAGCAGCCTGGGGACGGGATTCTACGAGCAGTACTTC. Amino acid sequence: CASSLGTGFYEQYF.